This T cell receptor beta chain was profiled in a study of CD4 T cells in relation to SARS-CoV-2 and coronaviruses. Uncultured naive and memory CD4+ T cells supplied DNA for deep TCR-beta sequencing. Only in-frame clones appear in the TCRdb table, and some are missing; sequencing was by immunoSEQ multiplex PCR. The sample has around 56,000 clones, about nine tenths seen once; the top ten hold approximately 1.4%. The germline gives CDR1 SGHDT, CDR2 YYEEEE. V dropped 3 bases and J dropped 7 bases, with 14 bases sitting between them. The CDR3 totals 14 residues. Broader study findings: Memory recall responses, not primary responses primed in culture, are what the assay detects. The cross-reactivity analysis covered only spike protein, not other viral proteins.

CD4+ T cells from unexposed donors were obtained before the COVID-19 pandemic (2011-2018). On this clone itself: Its antigen is unknown.

V is TRBV5-6 and J is TRBJ2-1; D may be TRBD1 (6 bases). Specimen: memory CD4+ T cells from PBMCs. This TCR was recovered from a human donor in good health. The CDR3 sequence: CASSYGQWGNEQFF. DNA of the CDR3: TGTGCCAGCAGCTACGGACAGTGGGGAAATGAGCAGTTCTTC.